A single sample gave rise to the 4 T cell receptor beta chains below, sequenced in a study of blood T cell repertoires in COVID-19. The protocol was immunoSEQ multiplex PCR, while the TCRdb copy is restricted to in-frame clones and leaves out a portion. The sample carries some 70,000 clones, over 80% recorded once. Material: peripheral blood. Every receptor here comes from a woman aged 60-75 years with acute or convalescent COVID-19.

The chain recombines TRBV5-1 with TRBJ1-1; D may be TRBD1 (5 bases). This CDR3 has 15 amino acids. The germline V and J ends were trimmed by 0 bases and 3 bases, with 12 bases remaining between them. Germline V gives CDR1 SGHRS, CDR2 YFSETQ. The CDR3 loop is CASSLAGQTHTEAFF. The CDR3 DNA follows: TGCGCCAGCAGCTTGGCAGGGCAGACTCACACTGAAGCTTTCTTT.

V is TRBV5-1 and J is TRBJ1-1; D possibly corresponds to TRBD1 (6 bases). This CDR3 contains 15 residues. V gave up 3 bases and J gave up 0 bases, with 12 bases separating them. Germline V gene lookup returns CDR1 SGHRS and CDR2 YFSETQ. DNA of the CDR3: TGCGCCAGCAGCTCTGGACAGCGACTGAACACTGAAGCTTTCTTT. Its translation: CASSSGQRLNTEAFF. Supplemented by reference TRBV5-1 and TRBJ1-1, the full variable domain reads KAGVTQTPRYLIKTRGQQVTLSCSPISGHRSVSWYQQTPGQGLQFLFEYFSETQRNKGNFPGRFSGRQFSNSRSEMNVSTLELGDSALYLCASSSGQRLNTEAFFGQGTRLTVV.

This sequence joins TRBV3-1 (or the pseudogene TRBV3-2) and TRBJ1-1, with D maybe TRBD1 (6 bases). Per the germline V gene, CDR1 is LGHDT and CDR2 is YNNKEL (reference sequence). Trimming removed 1 base at V and 8 bases at J, with 14 bases between. The CDR3 has 14 residues. The CDR3 DNA reads as TGTGCCAGCAGCCAAGCGAGGGGGGGCTTGGAAGCTTTCTTT. The encoded protein is CASSQARGGLEAFF.

This chain joins TRBV5-1 and TRBJ2-3; 7 bases align to TRBD1. Looked up from germline, CDR1 is SGHRS and CDR2 is YFSETQ. V lost 4 bases and J lost 3; bases outside the gene matches: 5. This CDR3 has 14 residues. CDR3 region: CASSRDRVTDTQYF. In DNA, the CDR3 is TGCGCCAGCAGCAGAGACAGGGTTACAGATACGCAGTATTTT. The full variable domain, in which reference TRBV5-1 and TRBJ2-3 provide the parts outside the CDR3, is KAGVTQTPRYLIKTRGQQVTLSCSPISGHRSVSWYQQTPGQGLQFLFEYFSETQRNKGNFPGRFSGRQFSNSRSEMNVSTLELGDSALYLCASSRDRVTDTQYFGPGTRLTVL.